The rows below give T cell receptor beta chains drawn from one sample of a study of T cell repertoires in cytomegalovirus infection. Via MiXCR, TCRdb re-called the reads, giving one row per CDR3 protein. The sample lists around 450,000 distinct CDR3 sequences; approximately 33% were seen once. Sequenced sample: PBMCs. The receptors originated from a human donor in good health (CMV status not recorded). Some clones in this sample may be carry-over from other donors' samples. The CDR3 runs from the conserved cysteine through the conserved F or W. The D gene is left open where the match is weak. Rows may omit the clone size; those that give it use once, few, many or a size class.

cdr3_aa cdr3_nt j_call clone_size d_call cdr3_length v_call
CATSDFPDSYEQYF TGTGCCACCAGTGATTTCCCAGATTCCTACGAGCAGTACTTC TRBJ2-7 few . 14 TRBV24-1
CASSPGLSGPQYF TGTGCCAGCAGCCCCGGTTTATCGGGCCCGCAGTATTTT TRBJ2-3 few . 13 TRBV7-6
CASSGRLADGSYEQYF TGTGCCAGCAGTGGCCGACTAGCGGATGGCTCCTACGAGCAGTACTTC TRBJ2-7 many TRBD2 16 TRBV6-1
CASSFGREQYF TGTGCCAGCAGTTTTGGTCGCGAGCAGTACTTC TRBJ2-7 few . 11 TRBV12-3/TRBV12-4
CASSPGPRASNQPQHF TGTGCCAGCAGCCCCGGTCCTAGAGCCAGCAATCAGCCCCAGCATTTT TRBJ1-5 many . 16 TRBV7-2
CASSRKGASQPQHF TGTGCCAGCAGCCGAAAGGGCGCGAGTCAGCCCCAGCATTTT TRBJ1-5 many . 14 TRBV7-6
CASSLVWDRVHEQYF TGTGCCAGCAGCTTAGTGTGGGACAGGGTTCACGAGCAGTACTTC TRBJ2-7 many TRBD1 15 TRBV7-2
CASTPFRGGETQYF TGTGCCAGCACCCCCTTTCGGGGGGGGGAGACCCAGTACTTC TRBJ2-5 many TRBD2 14 TRBV6-2/TRBV6-3
CSVEDGTNNEQFF TGCAGCGTTGAAGACGGGACTAACAATGAGCAGTTCTTC TRBJ2-1 few TRBD2 13 TRBV29-1
CASSITGTGAGYTF TGTGCCAGCAGCATAACCGGGACAGGAGCTGGCTACACCTTC TRBJ1-2 . TRBD1 14 TRBV7-9
CSARKVALDNEQFF TGCAGTGCCCGGAAGGTCGCCCTCGACAATGAGCAGTTCTTC TRBJ2-1 few . 14 TRBV20-1
CASSSEPDKVETQYF TGTGCCAGCAGCTCGGAACCGGACAAAGTAGAGACCCAGTACTTC TRBJ2-5 . . 15 TRBV5-4
CAISEWASGVDEQFF TGTGCCATCAGTGAATGGGCTAGCGGGGTAGATGAGCAGTTCTTC TRBJ2-1 few TRBD2 15 TRBV10-3
CASSPGLFNEQFF TGTGCCAGCAGCCCCGGACTGTTCAATGAGCAGTTCTTC TRBJ2-1 . . 13 TRBV25-1
CASSRLQGALNSPLHF TGTGCCAGCAGCCGCCTACAGGGAGCCCTTAATTCACCCCTCCACTTT TRBJ1-6 few . 16 TRBV14